A single sample gave rise to the 32 T cell receptor beta chains below, sequenced in a study of cytomegalovirus exposure and HLA in healthy donors. The PCR was carried out with 60 Vbeta primers and 13 Jbeta primers. Sequencing used immunoSEQ multiplex PCR; TCRdb keeps in-frame clones, though not all of them. The table shows some 190,000 clones, with 80% occurring only once. The sample comprised PBMCs. These receptors were collected from a woman aged 30 to 39 in good health and CMV-seronegative.

This clone occurred once. V is TRBV7-9 and J is TRBJ2-1, with 11 bases lining up with TRBD2. V lost 5 bases to trimming and J lost 8 bases; unmatched junction nucleotides: 20. This CDR3 comprises 19 residues. Germline lookup yields CDR1 SEHNR and CDR2 FQNEAQ (reference sequence). CDR3 DNA sequence: TGTGCCAGCAGCCCCCTTCGGCTAGCGGGGGGTCCGATACAAGATGAGCAGTTCTTC. Translated: CASSPLRLAGGPIQDEQFF.

The CDR3 DNA sequence: TGTGCCAGCGCCCCCCGGGGATGGACTGAAGCTTTCTTT. This translates into CASAPRGWTEAFF. This chain joins TRBV2 and TRBJ1-1; D ambiguous. Trimming took 8 bases from V and 5 from J, leaving 15 bases between them. The CDR3 runs to 13 residues. Germline V gene sequence: CDR1 SNHLY, CDR2 FYNNEI.

The genes are TRBV4-3 and TRBJ1-4; 8 nucleotides line up with TRBD1. After removal of 1 base from V and 0 bases from J, the junction contained 10 bases not matched to a gene. Germline values: CDR1 LGHNA, CDR2 YSLEER. The CDR3 sequence is 19 residues long. Here the CDR3 DNA reads TGCGCCAGCAGCCAAGGGGCCAGGACAGGGAGTGCAACTAATGAAAAACTGTTTTTT. Residues: CASSQGARTGSATNEKLFF.

V is TRBV2 and J is TRBJ2-5; possible D gene TRBD1, 7 bases. Germline V gene data show CDR1 as SNHLY and CDR2 as FYNNEI. V shed 6 bases and J shed 5 bases, with 19 bases lying between them. The CDR3 contains 15 residues. Here the CDR3 reads CASRRGRGPSETQYF. The CDR3 DNA follows: TGTGCCAGCAGGAGGGGGCGGGGTCCAAGTGAGACCCAGTACTTC.

The V and J genes are TRBV6-4 and TRBJ2-5, with TRBD2 identical over 9 bases. CDR3 size: 17 residues. Germline trimming cut 6 bases from V and 2 bases from J; bases unmatched to any gene: 13. Germline CDR1 reads MRHNA; CDR2 reads SNTAGT. CDR3 DNA sequence: TGTGCCAGCAGCCCCCCGGGTAGCGGGGGTGTACAAGAGACCCAGTACTTC. Protein sequence: CASSPPGSGGVQETQYF.

This clone is a singleton in its sample. V gene TRBV5-5 combines with J gene TRBJ2-7; D possibly corresponds to TRBD1 (5 bases). Germline V CDR1 and CDR2: SGHKS, YYEKEE (reference sequence). The ends were cut back, 4 bases at V and 2 bases at J, with 16 bases in the middle. The CDR3 has 15 residues. This CDR3 is CASSPGLGEAYEQYF. The CDR3 coding sequence is TGTGCCAGCAGCCCCGGTCTAGGGGAAGCCTACGAGCAGTACTTC.

Written as DNA, the CDR3 is TGTGCCAGCAGCTGGTCTAGCGGGGGGGCTCCCGCCTACGAGCAGTACTTC. Protein sequence: CASSWSSGGAPAYEQYF. This chain links TRBV11-2 with TRBJ2-7; 12 bases map to TRBD2. CDR1 and CDR2 (germline): SGHAT, FQNNGV. This CDR3 has 17 residues. V was clipped by 4 bases and J by 2 bases; unmatched bases: 9.

This rearrangement joins TRBV15 to TRBJ2-3; 7 nucleotides match TRBD1. The CDR3 covers 14 residues. Germline V lookup: CDR1 LNHNV, CDR2 YYDKDF (reference sequence). V shed 1 base, J shed 4 bases, and the junction held 2 bases outside the gene matches. The CDR3 is CATSRGTGPDTQYF. The CDR3, as DNA: TGTGCCACCAGCAGAGGGACAGGACCAGATACGCAGTATTTT.

The chain uses TRBV5-1 and TRBJ1-1; tentatively, D is TRBD1 (5 bases). This CDR3 spans 16 amino acids. Germline CDR1 reads SGHRS; CDR2 reads YFSETQ. Trimming removed 0 bases at V and 0 bases at J, with 12 bases between. Here the CDR3 reads CASSLDRLPMNTEAFF. CDR3 nucleotides: TGCGCCAGCAGCTTGGACAGGTTACCTATGAACACTGAAGCTTTCTTT. The variable domain in full, completed from reference TRBV5-1 and TRBJ1-1, reads KAGVTQTPRYLIKTRGQQVTLSCSPISGHRSVSWYQQTPGQGLQFLFEYFSETQRNKGNFPGRFSGRQFSNSRSEMNVSTLELGDSALYLCASSLDRLPMNTEAFFGQGTRLTVV.

The chain combines TRBV30 with TRBJ2-5; maybe TRBD1 (6 bases). The V and J ends lost 7 bases and 2 bases respectively, with 17 bases between them. Germline CDR1 GTSNPN, CDR2 SVGIG (reference sequence). The CDR3 runs to 14 residues. CDR3 loop: CAFRSQGMQETQYF. The CDR3 DNA follows: TGTGCCTTCAGGAGCCAGGGGATGCAAGAGACCCAGTACTTC.

The V call is TRBV5-1, the J call TRBJ1-2; tentative D call: TRBD1 (6 bases). V was shortened by 0 bases and J by 2 bases, with 11 bases between the two germline ends. Per germline, CDR1 SGHRS and CDR2 YFSETQ. The CDR3 contains 15 residues. The DNA for the CDR3 is TGCGCCAGCAGCTTGGAAACAGGGTACAACTATGGCTACACCTTC. Amino acid sequence: CASSLETGYNYGYTF.

The chain employs TRBV7-9 and TRBJ1-2, with 7 bases fitting TRBD1. This CDR3 is built from 14 residues. Trimming cost V 5 bases and J 6 bases; bases outside gene matches: 9. Germline CDR1 reads SEHNR; CDR2 reads FQNEAQ (reference sequence). The CDR3 DNA reads as TGTGCCAGCAGCCTAGGGACAGAAACGAATGGCTACACCTTC. Translated: CASSLGTETNGYTF. Supplemented by reference TRBV7-9 and TRBJ1-2, the full variable domain reads DTGVSQNPRHKITKRGQNVTFRCDPISEHNRLYWYRQTLGQGPEFLTYFQNEAQLEKSRLLSDRFSAERPKGSFSTLEIQRTEQGDSAMYLCASSLGTETNGYTFGSGTRLTVV.

This sequence joins TRBV2 and TRBJ2-3, with D unresolved. Trimming removed 6 bases from V and 2 bases from J, with 9 bases in between. The V gene's germline CDR1 is SNHLY and CDR2 FYNNEI. CDR3 length equals 13 residues. The CDR3 coding sequence is TGTGCCAGCAGCCCCCCTTTCACAGATACGCAGTATTTT. Amino acids: CASSPPFTDTQYF.

The rearrangement joins TRBV5-6 to TRBJ1-2; TRBD1 aligns across 7 bases. V trimming: 4 bases; J trimming: 4 bases; junction bases outside the gene matches: 7. CDR3 length: 14 amino acids. The germline V gene encodes CDR1 SGHDT and CDR2 YYEEEE. CDR3 bases: TGTGCCAGCAGCCGGGACAGTGGAATCTATGGCTACACCTTC. Translating gives CASSRDSGIYGYTF.

The chain joins TRBV19 to TRBJ1-5; maybe TRBD1 (6 bases). This CDR3 contains 17 residues. Germline CDR1 is LNHDA and CDR2 is SQIVND (reference sequence). V gave up 1 base and J gave up 6 bases, with 19 bases separating them. CDR3 in amino acids: CASSIVGAGLEGQPQHF. CDR3 DNA sequence: TGTGCCAGTAGTATAGTGGGGGCAGGGCTTGAGGGTCAGCCCCAGCATTTT.

This chain uses TRBV7-2 with TRBJ1-2, with TRBD1 matching 11 bases. The germline gives CDR1 SGHTA, CDR2 FQGNSA. J was trimmed by 4 bases and V by 4 bases; bases with no gene match: 5. The CDR3 extends over 15 amino acids. The CDR3 region has the DNA TGTGCCAGCAGCTCAAGGACAGGGGGCCGCTATGGCTACACCTTC. It specifies CASSSRTGGRYGYTF.

This rearrangement joins TRBV2 to TRBJ2-1, with 11 bases identical to TRBD1. Germline V gives CDR1 SNHLY, CDR2 FYNNEI. CDR3 length: 15 amino acids. V was pared by 6 bases and J by 7 bases, with 8 bases of the junction left unmatched. This chain's CDR3 is CASRPRDRGYNEQFF. The CDR3 region has the DNA TGTGCCAGCAGGCCCCGGGACAGGGGGTATAATGAGCAGTTCTTC. The full variable domain, rest sourced from reference TRBV2 and TRBJ2-1, is EPEVTQTPSHQVTQMGQEVILRCVPISNHLYFYWYRQILGQKVEFLVSFYNNEISEKSEIFDDQFSVERPDGSNFTLKIRSTKLEDSAMYFCASRPRDRGYNEQFFGPGTRLTVL.

This clone was recorded once. The J gene is TRBJ1-2, the V gene TRBV5-8; 7 bases align to TRBD1. After removal of 2 bases from V and 4 bases from J, the junction contained 5 bases not matched to a gene. Germline CDR1 SGHTS, CDR2 YDEGEE. The CDR3 has 14 residues. CDR3 residues: CASSFDRAAYGYTF. CDR3 sequence (DNA): TGTGCCAGCAGCTTTGACAGGGCGGCCTATGGCTACACCTTC.

This sequence joins TRBV2 and TRBJ2-3, with TRBD1 as a possible D gene (5 bases). Germline V gene data show CDR1 as SNHLY and CDR2 as FYNNEI. The CDR3 has 11 amino acids. Trimming took off 6 bases at V and 5 bases at J, with 6 bases between the two ends. DNA for the CDR3: TGTGCCAGCAGAACAGGAGATACGCAGTATTTT. This translates into CASRTGDTQYF.

V gene TRBV18 combines with J gene TRBJ1-5; 7 nucleotides line up with TRBD1. From germline, CDR1 is KGHSH and CDR2 LQKENI. This CDR3 contains 15 residues. The V segment lost 2 bases and the J segment 5 bases; nucleotides outside the gene matches: 6. CDR3 coding DNA: TGTGCCAGCTCACCAAGAGGGGGCGCATATCAGCCCCAGCATTTT. This sequence encodes CASSPRGGAYQPQHF. The full variable domain, rest sourced from reference TRBV18 and TRBJ1-5, is NAGVMQNPRHLVRRRGQEARLRCSPMKGHSHVYWYRQLPEEGLKFMVYLQKENIIDESGMPKERFSAEFPKEGPSILRIQQVVRGDSAAYFCASSPRGGAYQPQHFGDGTRLSIL.

This clone was detected only a few times. V usage is TRBV15 and J usage is TRBJ2-5; D is unresolved. This CDR3 spans 15 amino acids. Germline V gene lookup returns CDR1 LNHNV and CDR2 YYDKDF (reference sequence). V was shortened by 2 bases and J by 0 bases, with 10 bases between the two germline ends. The CDR3, as DNA: TGTGCCACCAGCAGACGTCCAGGCGACCAAGAGACCCAGTACTTC. The encoded protein is CATSRRPGDQETQYF.

The J gene is TRBJ1-2, the V gene TRBV18, with 8 bases matching TRBD1. The J segment lost 5 bases and the V segment lost 4 bases, leaving 6 bases of the junction unmatched. The CDR3 length is 14 residues. Germline V CDR1 and CDR2: KGHSH, LQKENI. CDR3 region: CASSLDRGGYGYTF. The DNA for the CDR3 is TGTGCCAGCTCACTAGACAGGGGAGGATATGGCTACACCTTC.

The rearrangement links TRBV11-2 to TRBJ2-5; 7 bases line up with TRBD1. Trimming at V came to 1 base and at J to 4 bases, leaving 18 bases not matched to a gene. The germline V gene has CDR1 SGHAT and CDR2 FQNNGV. The CDR3 length is 19 residues. This CDR3 reads CASSLVGPPPGQFPETQYF. CDR3 coding DNA: TGTGCCAGCAGCTTAGTTGGACCTCCTCCGGGACAGTTTCCAGAGACCCAGTACTTC.

The rearrangement joins TRBV19 to TRBJ2-7; 8 bases line up with TRBD2. Germline V lookup: CDR1 LNHDA, CDR2 SQIVND (reference sequence). The CDR3 length is 18 residues. Trimming took 5 bases from V and 0 from J; bases not matched to a gene: 15. CDR3 loop: CASSLRTAGGPTSYEQYF. CDR3 sequence (DNA): TGTGCCAGTAGTCTCCGAACTGCGGGGGGACCTACCTCCTACGAGCAGTACTTC.

The V and J genes are TRBV18 and TRBJ1-1; a possible D gene is TRBD1 (6 bases). This CDR3 has 15 residues. The germline CDR1 and CDR2 sequences are KGHSH and LQKENI. The V end was cut by 3 bases, the J end by 0 bases, with 11 bases between. The chain's CDR3 is CASSPWDKVNTEAFF. In nucleotides, the CDR3 is TGTGCCAGCTCACCCTGGGACAAAGTGAACACTGAAGCTTTCTTT.

J is TRBJ2-7 and V is TRBV29-1, with D possibly matching TRBD2 (6 bases). The CDR3 extends over 13 amino acids. The V end was cut by 1 base, the J end by 2 bases, with 9 bases between. Germline assignment: CDR1 SQVTM and CDR2 ANQGSEA. The CDR3 is CSVEVGGTYEQYF. The CDR3 DNA reads as TGCAGCGTTGAAGTGGGGGGAACCTACGAGCAGTACTTC.

About this clone: The same CDR3 arises from other DNA sequences in this sample as well. The chain carries TRBV18 and TRBJ1-1; D is undetermined. The CDR3 is 12 residues long. With 1 base removed from V and 2 bases from J, the gap between germline ends came to 2 bases. Germline lookup yields CDR1 KGHSH and CDR2 LQKENI. CDR3 sequence reads: CASSPLNTEAFF. The CDR3 coding sequence is TGTGCCAGCTCACCACTAAACACTGAAGCTTTCTTT.

The chain uses TRBV2 and TRBJ1-2; 7 bases are a match to TRBD1. After removal of 6 bases from V and 4 bases from J, the junction contained 14 bases not matched to a gene. The CDR3 covers 16 residues. Germline loops: CDR1 SNHLY, CDR2 FYNNEI. The CDR3 loop is CASRVEGTVFGYGYTF. The CDR3 region has the DNA TGTGCCAGCAGGGTCGAGGGGACAGTTTTCGGCTATGGCTACACCTTC.

The chain recombines TRBV21-1 with TRBJ1-3. TRBV21-1 is a pseudogene segment. The CDR3 length is 9 residues. The CDR3 region is CASKRTIYF. CDR3 coding DNA: TGTGCCAGCAAGAGGACCATATATTTT.

A few counts support this clone. V and J are TRBV27 and TRBJ2-1, with 10 bases identical to TRBD1. Germline V gene lookup returns CDR1 MNHEY and CDR2 SMNVEV (reference sequence). The CDR3 has 15 residues. With V trimmed by 3 bases and J by 7 bases, 6 bases remained unmatched. This CDR3 is CASSLWTGGRNEQFF. In nucleotides, the CDR3 is TGTGCCAGCAGTTTGTGGACAGGGGGAAGAAATGAGCAGTTCTTC.

This chain connects TRBV5-1 to TRBJ2-5; tentatively, D is TRBD1 (6 bases). Germline V gene sequence: CDR1 SGHRS, CDR2 YFSETQ. Between the trimmed V and J ends, which lost 1 base and 5 bases, there was a span of 12 bases. The CDR3 length is 14 residues. The CDR3 DNA follows: TGCGCCAGCAGCTTGTCAGGGGCCGGGGAGACCCAGTACTTC. Protein sequence: CASSLSGAGETQYF.

The chain has TRBV30 and TRBJ2-7; 9 bases fit TRBD2. The CDR3 consists of 13 residues. Trimming cost V 8 bases and J 2 bases; bases outside gene matches: 7. The V gene's germline CDR1 is GTSNPN and CDR2 SVGIG (reference sequence). CDR3 loop: CAIVAGETYEQYF. In nucleotides, the CDR3 is TGTGCCATAGTAGCGGGGGAAACCTACGAGCAGTACTTC.